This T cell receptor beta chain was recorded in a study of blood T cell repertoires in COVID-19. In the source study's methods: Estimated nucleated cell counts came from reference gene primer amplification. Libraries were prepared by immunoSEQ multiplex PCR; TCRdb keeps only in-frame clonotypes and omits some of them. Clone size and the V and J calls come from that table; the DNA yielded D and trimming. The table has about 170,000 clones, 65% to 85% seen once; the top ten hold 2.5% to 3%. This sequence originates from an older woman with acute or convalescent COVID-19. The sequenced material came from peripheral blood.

The DNA of the CDR3 is TGTGCCAGCAGCCGGGGATATGGCTACACCTTC. Translating it yields CASSRGYGYTF. The chain recombines TRBV5-8 with TRBJ1-2; no clear D gene. CDR1 is SGHTS and CDR2 is YDEGEE in the germline V gene. This CDR3 is built from 11 residues. With 4 bases removed from V and 5 bases from J, the gap between germline ends came to 6 bases.